This is a list of T cell receptor beta chains from one sample in a study of CD8 T cells in ankylosing spondylitis. TCRdb analysed the 5' RACE reads with MiXCR anew, one entry per CDR3 protein. The sample lists about 500,000 distinct CDR3 sequences, over 4% occurring once. The sequenced material came from blood, either unsorted or a sorted T cell fraction (not recorded which). These receptors originate from a male donor with ankylosing spondylitis. The CDR3 runs from the conserved cysteine through the conserved F or W. The order of the fields is J gene, clone size, V gene, D gene, CDR3 DNA, CDR3 protein. A D gene is named only where the DNA matches it firmly. Size tells how often a clone was seen (once, few, many) or the class of an expanded clone, and some rows leave it out.

>TRBJ2-1|few|TRBV11-1|.
TGTGCCAGCAGCTTAGAGCTTCGGTTCACAGGGAGCTCCTACAATGAGCAGTTCTTC
CASSLELRFTGSSYNEQFF
>TRBJ2-1|many|TRBV18|.
TGTGCCAGCTCACCACCGAGTTCGAACCAGCGTAATGAGCAGTTCTTC
CASSPPSSNQRNEQFF
>TRBJ1-6|many|TRBV5-6|.
TGTGCCAGCAGCTTGGTACAGGGAGGTTCACCCCTCCACTTT
CASSLVQGGSPLHF
>TRBJ2-7|many|TRBV20-1|.
TGCAGTGCTCCCAAAGGGAATACCTACGAGCAGTACTTC
CSAPKGNTYEQYF
>TRBJ2-1|many|TRBV6-2/TRBV6-3|.
TGTGCCAGCAGTCCCTTGATAGCTCAGTTCTTC
CASSPLIAQFF
>TRBJ2-7|many|TRBV5-1|.
TGCGCCAGCAGCTTGGGGCACTCACACTACGAGCAGTACTTC
CASSLGHSHYEQYF
>TRBJ2-1|many|TRBV28|TRBD2
TGTGCCAGCAGGTTTCCGGGACTAGCGGCTTACAATGAGCAGTTCTTC
CASRFPGLAAYNEQFF
>TRBJ1-2|few|TRBV6-2/TRBV6-3|.
TGTGCCAGCAGCGATAGCTACCAATTATATGGCTACACCTTC
CASSDSYQLYGYTF
>TRBJ2-2|many|TRBV5-1|TRBD1
TGCGCCAGCAGCTTGTTATCTGGGACAGTAAGCACCGGGGAGCTGTTTTTT
CASSLLSGTVSTGELFF
>TRBJ2-5|.|TRBV5-1|TRBD2
TGCGCCAGCAGCTTGCCTAGCGGGGGCGAAGAGACCCAGTACTTC
CASSLPSGGEETQYF
>TRBJ2-3|many|TRBV20-1|TRBD1
TGCAGTGCTAGAGTTGGGACAGAACTCACAGATACGCAGTATTTT
CSARVGTELTDTQYF
>TRBJ2-7|many|TRBV6-1|TRBD2
TGTGCCAGCAGAATGGGACTAGCGGGATTCTACGAGCAGTACTTC
CASRMGLAGFYEQYF
>TRBJ2-1|few|TRBV20-1|.
TGCAGTGGTCTGGGATCTAGCGCCTACAATGAGCAGTTCTTC
CSGLGSSAYNEQFF
>TRBJ2-5|.|TRBV7-2|.
TGTGCCAGCAGCCCCCGGAGGGACCAAGAGACCCAGTACTTC
CASSPRRDQETQYF
>TRBJ2-3|many|TRBV7-6|TRBD2
TGTGCCAGCAGCTCAACTCGGGAGGGTTCGCAGTATTTT
CASSSTREGSQYF
>TRBJ2-2|many|TRBV27|.
TGTGCCAGCAGACAGGGTTGGGACACCGGGGAGCTGTTTTTT
CASRQGWDTGELFF
>TRBJ1-1|few|TRBV4-2|.
TGTGCCAGCAGCCAAGGCAGAACCCCAGCGGCTTTCTTT
CASSQGRTPAAFF
>TRBJ2-3|many|TRBV5-6|TRBD2
TGTGCCAGCAGCCGGCTAGCGGGAGGAGCAGATACGCAGTATTTT
CASSRLAGGADTQYF
>TRBJ2-1|many|TRBV27|.
TGTGCCAGCAGTTCTCGAGGAGCGGATCCCTACAATGAGCAGTTCTTC
CASSSRGADPYNEQFF
>TRBJ1-1|many|TRBV24-1|TRBD1
TGTGCCACCAGTGAGAGACAGGGAGGCTCAGCTTTCTTT
CATSERQGGSAFF
>TRBJ2-2|.|TRBV7-2|.
TGTGCCAGCAGCTTAAGGTTTTGGAACACCGGGGAGCTGTTTTTT
CASSLRFWNTGELFF
>TRBJ1-2|many|TRBV15|.
TGTGCCACCAGCAGTAAGGCTTTCTATGGCTACACCTTC
CATSSKAFYGYTF
>TRBJ2-1|many|TRBV20-1|.
TGCAGTGCTAGGGCCGGGGTCTATGAGCAGTTCTTC
CSARAGVYEQFF
>TRBJ1-1|many|TRBV18|.
TGTGCCAGCTCACCGACAGGTCTGGACACTGAAGCTTTCTTT
CASSPTGLDTEAFF
>TRBJ1-1|many|TRBV20-1|.
TGCAGTGCCCTCCGGGACCCAGGGAACACTGAAGCTTTCTTT
CSALRDPGNTEAFF
>TRBJ1-4|many|TRBV7-2|.
TGTGCCAGCAGCTTCTACAGGGCCCAAAAACTGTTTTTT
CASSFYRAQKLFF
>TRBJ2-7|.|TRBV6-1|TRBD2
TGTGCCAGCAGTGCCCGACCGGGACTAACCCTCCGCGAGCAGTACTTC
CASSARPGLTLREQYF
>TRBJ1-2|many|TRBV20-1|.
TGCAGTGCTAGCTACCGACTCGCAAATGGCTACACCTTC
CSASYRLANGYTF
>TRBJ1-2|many|TRBV20-1|.
TGCAGTGCTAGCCAGTCGTGGCAGGGCTACACCTTC
CSASQSWQGYTF
>TRBJ2-1|many|TRBV29-1|.
TGCAGCGGCCGGAGGGCTCACAATGAGCAGTTCTTC
CSGRRAHNEQFF
>TRBJ2-2|many|TRBV5-1|TRBD1
TGCGCCAGCAAGACAGGGGCAAACACCGGGGAGCTGTTTTTT
CASKTGANTGELFF
>TRBJ1-5|many|TRBV7-8|.
TGTGCCAGCAGCTCGGAGGGGGATTCCTTCGGCAATCAGCCCCAGCATTTT
CASSSEGDSFGNQPQHF
>TRBJ2-5|many|TRBV7-8|TRBD1
TGTGCCAGCAGCTTAGCCGGGACAGGGGGCGCGGAGACCCAGTACTTC
CASSLAGTGGAETQYF
>TRBJ1-1|many|TRBV7-2|.
TGTGCCAGCAGCTTAGCGATGGACACTGAAGCTTTCTTT
CASSLAMDTEAFF
>TRBJ2-1|.|TRBV5-1|TRBD1
TGCGCCAGCAGCGGGGGGACAGGGGGCCCCTACAATGAGCAGTTCTTC
CASSGGTGGPYNEQFF
>TRBJ1-1|many|TRBV12-3/TRBV12-4|.
TGTGCCAGCAGTTTAGATCGGACTCTATACACTGAAGCTTTCTTT
CASSLDRTLYTEAFF
>TRBJ1-5|many|TRBV6-1|.
TGTGCCAGCAGCCTCCGACCCGGGGGGCCCCAGCATTTT
CASSLRPGGPQHF
>TRBJ2-3|many|TRBV5-1|TRBD1
TGCGCCAGCAGCTTGGTGTCAGGGACAGATTTCACAGATACGCAGTATTTT
CASSLVSGTDFTDTQYF
>TRBJ2-5|.|TRBV10-3|TRBD1
TGTGCCGTTCGGGACAGGGCTGAGACCCAGTACTTC
CAVRDRAETQYF
>TRBJ1-1|.|TRBV18|.
TGTGCCAGCTCACCAAAGACTGAAGCTTTCTTT
CASSPKTEAFF